The rows below give T cell receptor beta chains drawn from one sample of a study of blood T cell repertoires in COVID-19. Generated by immunoSEQ multiplex PCR, the TCRdb table keeps only in-frame clones and is missing some. The sample shows some 130,000 clones, about 87% of them seen only once. Sequencing used peripheral blood. All receptors come from a woman aged 55 to 70 with acute or convalescent COVID-19. Each CDR3 is given with its conserved first and last residue. Fields, in order: J gene, D gene, clone size, V gene, CDR3 DNA, CDR3 protein. The D gene is left open where the match is weak. Size tells how often a clone was seen (once, few, many) or the class of an expanded clone, and some rows leave it out.

J gene: TRBJ1-4; D gene: .; clone size: .; V gene: TRBV5-1; CDR3 DNA: TGCGCCAGCAGCCCTAGGACAGTTAATGAAAAACTGTTTTTT; CDR3 protein: CASSPRTVNEKLFF
J gene: TRBJ1-1; D gene: .; clone size: .; V gene: TRBV6-1; CDR3 DNA: TGTGCCAGCAGTGAATTGGAGCAGGGGATCACTGAAGCTTTCTTT; CDR3 protein: CASSELEQGITEAFF
J gene: TRBJ1-1; D gene: .; clone size: .; V gene: TRBV5-1; CDR3 DNA: TGCGCCAGCAGCTCTGGGGGGGACAACACTGAAGCTTTCTTT; CDR3 protein: CASSSGGDNTEAFF
J gene: TRBJ2-1; D gene: .; clone size: .; V gene: TRBV24-1; CDR3 DNA: TGTGCCACCAATGACGGGAGCTCCTACAATGAGCAGTTCTTC; CDR3 protein: CATNDGSSYNEQFF
J gene: TRBJ1-2; D gene: .; clone size: few; V gene: TRBV7-8; CDR3 DNA: TGTGCCAGCAGCGCCGACAGGTCTGGAGGCTACACCTTC; CDR3 protein: CASSADRSGGYTF
J gene: TRBJ1-1; D gene: .; clone size: .; V gene: TRBV4-1; CDR3 DNA: TGCGCCAGCAGCCAAGTAAACCGGGCGGGCACTGAAGCTTTCTTT; CDR3 protein: CASSQVNRAGTEAFF
J gene: TRBJ1-1; D gene: TRBD1; clone size: .; V gene: TRBV18; CDR3 DNA: TGTGCCAGCTCACCAGGACAGGGGGCAACTGAAGCTTTCTTT; CDR3 protein: CASSPGQGATEAFF
J gene: TRBJ1-1; D gene: TRBD1; clone size: .; V gene: TRBV5-1; CDR3 DNA: TGCGCCAGCACACAGGGGATGAACACTGAAGCTTTCTTT; CDR3 protein: CASTQGMNTEAFF
J gene: TRBJ2-4; D gene: .; clone size: .; V gene: TRBV24-1; CDR3 DNA: TGTGCCACCAGTGATCCTCAGGGCTCCAAAAACATTCAGTACTTC; CDR3 protein: CATSDPQGSKNIQYF
J gene: TRBJ1-1; D gene: TRBD1; clone size: .; V gene: TRBV11-2; CDR3 DNA: TGTGCCAGCAGCTTACCAGGGGGTCTGACTGAAGCTTTCTTT; CDR3 protein: CASSLPGGLTEAFF
J gene: TRBJ1-1; D gene: .; clone size: .; V gene: TRBV27; CDR3 DNA: TGTGCCAGCAGTTTAAAGGGACAGAACACTGAAGCTTTCTTT; CDR3 protein: CASSLKGQNTEAFF
J gene: TRBJ1-1; D gene: .; clone size: .; V gene: TRBV9; CDR3 DNA: TGTGCCAGCAGCGTAGCTGCGATGAACACTGAAGCTTTCTTT; CDR3 protein: CASSVAAMNTEAFF
J gene: TRBJ1-4; D gene: .; clone size: .; V gene: TRBV7-9; CDR3 DNA: TGTGCCAGCAGCTTAGGAAGAGTCAATGAAAAACTGTTTTTT; CDR3 protein: CASSLGRVNEKLFF
J gene: TRBJ2-1; D gene: TRBD2; clone size: .; V gene: TRBV10-1; CDR3 DNA: TGCGCCAGCAGTGAGCCGGCGGGAGTGAAGTCCTACAATGAGCAGTTCTTC; CDR3 protein: CASSEPAGVKSYNEQFF
J gene: TRBJ1-2; D gene: .; clone size: .; V gene: TRBV6-1; CDR3 DNA: TGTGCCAGCAGTGAAGCGTACGGATACCTAGACTATGGCTACACCTTC; CDR3 protein: CASSEAYGYLDYGYTF
J gene: TRBJ2-1; D gene: .; clone size: .; V gene: TRBV7-8; CDR3 DNA: TGTGCCAGCAGCTTAACGGTTGAGCAGTTCTTC; CDR3 protein: CASSLTVEQFF
J gene: TRBJ1-1; D gene: TRBD1; clone size: once; V gene: TRBV30; CDR3 DNA: TGTGCCTGGTCGGGACAGGGTGTTGAGTCGAGCGCTTTCTTT; CDR3 protein: CAWSGQGVESSAFF
J gene: TRBJ2-7; D gene: TRBD2; clone size: .; V gene: TRBV7-2; CDR3 DNA: TGTGCCAGCAGCTTGACTAGCGGGAGGGCCTCCTACGAGCAGTACTTC; CDR3 protein: CASSLTSGRASYEQYF
J gene: TRBJ1-3; D gene: .; clone size: .; V gene: TRBV7-8; CDR3 DNA: TGTGCCAGCAGCTTAGGCTCGGACACCATATATTTT; CDR3 protein: CASSLGSDTIYF
J gene: TRBJ2-5; D gene: TRBD2; clone size: .; V gene: TRBV7-9; CDR3 DNA: TGTGCCAGCAGCTTGGGGACTAGCCCTTGGGAGACCCAGTACTTC; CDR3 protein: CASSLGTSPWETQYF
J gene: TRBJ2-1; D gene: TRBD2; clone size: .; V gene: TRBV5-1; CDR3 DNA: TGCGCCAGCAGCTTGGGGGCGGGAGAGTACAATGAGCAGTTCTTC; CDR3 protein: CASSLGAGEYNEQFF
J gene: TRBJ1-2; D gene: .; clone size: .; V gene: TRBV9; CDR3 DNA: TGTGCCAGCAGCGTAGAACCGGACAGCGAGTTGGATGGCTACACCTTC; CDR3 protein: CASSVEPDSELDGYTF
J gene: TRBJ2-7; D gene: .; clone size: .; V gene: TRBV5-1; CDR3 DNA: TGCGCCAGCAGCCCCACCGCAGGATCCTCCTACGAGCAGTACTTC; CDR3 protein: CASSPTAGSSYEQYF
J gene: TRBJ1-2; D gene: .; clone size: .; V gene: TRBV6-5; CDR3 DNA: TGTGCCAGCAGGCCCAGACAGGACCTTAACTATGGCTACACCTTC; CDR3 protein: CASRPRQDLNYGYTF
J gene: TRBJ2-5; D gene: TRBD2; clone size: .; V gene: TRBV7-9; CDR3 DNA: TGTGCCAGCAGCTTAGAACGGGTAGCGGGTATTTACTTC; CDR3 protein: CASSLERVAGIYF
J gene: TRBJ2-7; D gene: TRBD2; clone size: .; V gene: TRBV4-1; CDR3 DNA: TGCGCCAGCAGCCAGGAGCTGGGACTAGCGGATTACGAGCAGTACTTC; CDR3 protein: CASSQELGLADYEQYF
J gene: TRBJ2-5; D gene: .; clone size: .; V gene: TRBV5-4; CDR3 DNA: TGTGCCAGCAGCTTGGCTGGGCGGGAAGAGACCCAGTACTTC; CDR3 protein: CASSLAGREETQYF
J gene: TRBJ1-1; D gene: .; clone size: .; V gene: TRBV19; CDR3 DNA: TGTGCCAGTAGCCCGGACACTGAAGCTTTCTTT; CDR3 protein: CASSPDTEAFF